Listed here are 20 T cell receptor delta chains from one sample, sequenced in a study of Vδ1+ human thymocytes. RNA was extracted from the cells and then reverse transcribed. CDR3 amplicons came from multiplex PCR with pooled V-gene forward and constant-region reverse primers. TCRdb re-called clones from the multiplex PCR reads via CATT. The repertoire consists of approximately 24,000 delta-chain clones, with approximately 7% occurring once and the leading ten covering approximately 1%. No antigen has been assigned to these receptors. The study's findings and limits: Thymic TRG and TRD repertoires appeared highly polyclonal.

The sample consisted of Vdelta1+ gamma-delta thymocytes from the thymus. Indicated subset: FACS-sorted CD3+ TCRalphabeta- TCRVdelta1+ TCRVdelta2- thymocytes. The origin of the receptors is a girl in the first two years of life who had congenital heart surgery.

The gene calls are TRDV1 and TRDJ1; no clear D. Germline matching of the DNA provided the J gene here, since TCRdb leaves it blank. With 4 bases removed from V and 4 bases from J, the gap between germline ends came to 10 bases. This CDR3 spans 13 amino acids. Per germline, CDR1 TSWWSYY and CDR2 QGS. In nucleotides, the CDR3 is TGTGCTCTTGGGGGGCCTGTTCTCGATAAACTCATCTTT. As protein: CALGGPVLDKLIF.

V usage is TRDV1 and J usage is TRDJ1, with TRDD3 as a possible D gene (6 bases). TCRdb supplies no J gene; here it was assigned by aligning the nucleotide sequence to germline. CDR1 TSWWSYY and CDR2 QGS come from the germline V gene. This CDR3 is 17 amino acids long. Trimming took 4 bases from V and 4 from J, leaving 22 bases between them. CDR3: CALGAKSGIGRVDKLIF. CDR3 DNA: TGTGCTCTTGGGGCAAAATCTGGGATAGGGAGGGTCGATAAACTCATCTTT.

This clone was observed a handful of times. The chain recombines TRDV1 with TRDJ1; TRDD3 matches at 9 bases. CDR1 is TSWWSYY, CDR2 QGS, per germline. Germline trimming cut 5 bases from V and 3 bases from J; bases unmatched to any gene: 13. The CDR3 sequence is 17 residues long. The CDR3 DNA is TGTGCTCTTGGGAATTGCAACTGGGGGACTACGTCCGATAAACTCATCTTT. Translating it yields CALGNCNWGTTSDKLIF.

The chain links TRDV1 to TRDJ1; the match to TRDD3 covers 10 bases. Germline-derived CDR1 and CDR2 are TSWWSYY and QGS. Germline trimming cut 4 bases from V and 2 bases from J; bases unmatched to any gene: 16. CDR3 length: 19 residues. The CDR3 DNA sequence: TGTGCTCTTGGGGCTCTCTATCAGCTGGGGGATAAATTGACCGATAAACTCATCTTT. Its translation: CALGALYQLGDKLTDKLIF.

This clone showed up just once. The J gene is TRDJ1, the V gene TRDV1; TRDD3 agrees at 13 bases. TCRdb carries no J gene annotation; the J gene was assigned here by matching the DNA with germline. Trimming cost V 0 bases and J 0 bases; bases outside gene matches: 34. The CDR3 loop spans 28 amino acids. Looked up from germline, CDR1 is TSWWSYY and CDR2 is QGS. The CDR3 here is CALGELMVLPTCTGGYAVDVRYTDKLIF. The CDR3 bases are TGTGCTCTTGGGGAACTCATGGTTCTTCCTACGTGTACTGGGGGATACGCGGTTGATGTACGCTACACCGATAAACTCATCTTT.

The rearrangement links TRDV1 to TRDJ1; D is possibly TRDD3 (5 bases). This CDR3 spans 16 amino acids. The germline gives CDR1 TSWWSYY, CDR2 QGS. The V gene lost 3 bases and the J gene lost 1 base, with 15 bases spanning the gap. This chain's CDR3 is CALGDYGGAGTDKLIF. The CDR3 DNA is TGTGCTCTTGGGGACTACGGTGGGGCCGGCACCGATAAACTCATCTTT.

This clone turned up a few times. The chain employs TRDV1 and TRDJ1, with TRDD3 as a possible D gene (6 bases). The CDR3 totals 15 residues. Trimming took off 7 bases at V and 7 bases at J, with 22 bases between the two ends. CDR1 TSWWSYY and CDR2 QGS come from the germline V gene. CDR3 DNA: TGTGCTCTTGCCGCTGCTTGGGGATTGACTAGTAAACTCATCTTT. Translation: CALAAAWGLTSKLIF.

The chain has TRDV1 and TRDJ1, with TRDD3 matching over 12 bases. The ends lost 0 bases at V and 1 base at J; junction bases unmatched: 24. The CDR3 is made up of 24 amino acids. Germline V gives CDR1 TSWWSYY, CDR2 QGS. CDR3 coding DNA: TGTGCTCTTGGGGAACTAGTGCCATTCCTACCACCCACTGGGGGATACTCGAGCACCGATAAACTCATCTTT. Encoded protein: CALGELVPFLPPTGGYSSTDKLIF.

A few counts support this clone. V is TRDV1 and J is TRDJ1, with TRDD3 matching 8 bases. The CDR3 has 20 amino acids. V gave up 2 bases and J gave up 4 bases; unmatched junction bases: 21. The germline gives CDR1 TSWWSYY, CDR2 QGS. In DNA, the CDR3 is TGTGCTCTTGGGGAATACAATGGGAGTGTACTGGGGGTCAAAAGCGATAAACTCATCTTT. Translating it yields CALGEYNGSVLGVKSDKLIF.

The chain couples TRDV1 to TRDJ1; D remains unclear. Germline V gene data show CDR1 as TSWWSYY and CDR2 as QGS. Trimming took off 3 bases at V and 1 base at J, with 21 bases between the two ends. The CDR3 runs to 18 residues. The CDR3 here is CALGDIRVERICTDKLIF. The CDR3 coding sequence is TGTGCTCTTGGGGACATAAGGGTCGAGCGGATCTGCACCGATAAACTCATCTTT.

This clone was counted a few times. The chain uses TRDV1 and TRDJ1, with TRDD3 matching over 11 bases. With 0 bases clipped from V and 0 bases from J, the junction kept 27 bases outside the gene matches. This CDR3 contains 25 residues. The germline gives CDR1 TSWWSYY, CDR2 QGS. CDR3 sequence (DNA): TGTGCTCTTGGGGAACTAGATGGGCCCTACCCCGGGTGGTGGGGGATACGCCTATACACCGATAAACTCATCTTT. This codes for CALGELDGPYPGWWGIRLYTDKLIF.

This clone was recorded a few times. The gene calls are TRDV1 and TRDJ1, with 8 bases matching TRDD3. The CDR3 runs 16 residues. The germline V gene encodes CDR1 TSWWSYY and CDR2 QGS. The V gene end was trimmed by 4 bases and the J gene end by 2 bases; junction bases not matched to a gene: 9. The CDR3 nucleotides are TGTGCTCTTGGGGCCTGGGGATACAACGCAACCGATAAACTCATCTTT. It yields the protein CALGAWGYNATDKLIF.

This chain uses TRDV1 with TRDJ1; 8 bases map to TRDD3. Looked up from germline, CDR1 is TSWWSYY and CDR2 is QGS. The CDR3 covers 20 residues. The V and J ends lost 2 bases and 2 bases, in that order; junction bases with no gene match: 19. The chain's CDR3 is CALGECGPFGHLGETDKLIF. The DNA of the CDR3 is TGTGCTCTTGGGGAATGCGGGCCATTCGGTCATCTGGGGGAGACCGATAAACTCATCTTT.

This clone is labeled as medium-sized. The chain recombines TRDV2 with TRDJ1; D gene uncertain. Germline V lookup: CDR1 GEAIGNYY, CDR2 EKD. Trimming took 8 bases from V and 1 from J, leaving 7 bases between them. CDR3 size: 11 residues. The CDR3 DNA reads TGTGCCTTCGTACTCACCGATAAACTCATCTTT. Protein product: CAFVLTDKLIF.

Only a few counts were recorded for this clone. The rearrangement uses TRDV1 and TRDJ1; D may be TRDD2 or TRDD3 (5 bases each). The CDR3 length is 18 residues. The germline V gene has CDR1 TSWWSYY and CDR2 QGS. Trimming stripped 2 bases from V and 5 bases from J, with 24 bases between. The DNA for the CDR3 is TGTGCTCTTGGGGAAAATTCCCTACGGGGACCGAAGGAGGATAAACTCATCTTT. Its translation: CALGENSLRGPKEDKLIF.

The chain joins TRDV1 to TRDJ1; 8 nucleotides match TRDD2. In germline, CDR1 is TSWWSYY, CDR2 QGS. The CDR3 spans 20 residues. The V segment lost 3 bases and the J segment 0 bases; nucleotides outside the gene matches: 18. The CDR3 DNA is TGTGCTCTTGGGGACGTCCGATCTTCCTACGAGATAAGGGACACCGATAAACTCATCTTT. Amino acid sequence: CALGDVRSSYEIRDTDKLIF.

This clone was seen a handful of times. This chain connects TRDV1 to TRDJ1; D is perhaps TRDD3 (6 bases). The CDR3 consists of 18 residues. Germline V gene sequence: CDR1 TSWWSYY, CDR2 QGS. The germline V and J ends were trimmed by 4 bases and 4 bases, with 25 bases remaining between them. CDR3 DNA: TGTGCTCTTGGGGTCGGACTAAGGGGGACCCCCAATGGCGATAAACTCATCTTT. Its protein product is CALGVGLRGTPNGDKLIF.

This clone was detected only once. The rearrangement joins TRDV1 to TRDJ1, with 13 positions matching TRDD3. The J gene, left out of TCRdb, was set here by checking the DNA against germline. Germline trimming cut 0 bases from V and 0 bases from J; bases unmatched to any gene: 22. The CDR3 loop spans 24 amino acids. The V gene's germline CDR1 is TSWWSYY and CDR2 QGS. The CDR3 loop reads CALGELWSGFGGLLGDTDTDKLIF. The CDR3 coding sequence is TGTGCTCTTGGGGAACTTTGGTCCGGCTTCGGAGGGCTACTGGGGGATACGGACACCGATAAACTCATCTTT.

This chain links TRDV1 with TRDJ1; D call uncertain. The CDR3 runs 17 residues. Germline V gives CDR1 TSWWSYY, CDR2 QGS. Deletions cut 3 bases from V and 0 bases from J, with 17 bases between. This chain's CDR3 is CALGEISLALYTDKLIF. CDR3 DNA sequence: TGTGCTCTTGGGGAGATTAGTCTAGCCCTGTACACCGATAAACTCATCTTT.

This clone was counted a few times. The chain links TRDV1 to TRDJ1; TRDD3 might be the D (6 bases). V was trimmed by 2 bases and J by 0 bases, leaving 34 bases between them. This CDR3 comprises 23 residues. Germline values: CDR1 TSWWSYY, CDR2 QGS. The CDR3 protein is CALGEDVSAEWGYLNPYTDKLIF. CDR3 sequence (DNA): TGTGCTCTTGGGGAAGATGTCTCGGCGGAGTGGGGGTATCTAAATCCGTACACCGATAAACTCATCTTT.